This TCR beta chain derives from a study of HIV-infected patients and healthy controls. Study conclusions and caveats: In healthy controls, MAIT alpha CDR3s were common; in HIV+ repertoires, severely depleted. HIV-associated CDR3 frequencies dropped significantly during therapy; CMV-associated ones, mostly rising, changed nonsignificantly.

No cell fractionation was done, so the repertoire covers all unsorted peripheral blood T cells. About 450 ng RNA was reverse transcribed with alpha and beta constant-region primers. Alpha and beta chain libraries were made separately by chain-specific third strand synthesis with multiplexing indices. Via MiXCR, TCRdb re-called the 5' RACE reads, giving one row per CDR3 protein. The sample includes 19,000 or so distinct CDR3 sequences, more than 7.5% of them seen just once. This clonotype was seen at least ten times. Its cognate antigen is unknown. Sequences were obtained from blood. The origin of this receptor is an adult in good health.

This CDR3 is CASSYGTDSSLQYF. Written as DNA, the CDR3 is TGTGCCAGCAGTTACGGGACAGATTCCAGCCTGCAGTATTTT. V is TRBV27 and J is TRBJ2-3, with 7 bases lining up with TRBD1. The germline gives CDR1 MNHEY, CDR2 SMNVEV (reference sequence). This CDR3 contains 14 residues. Trimming cost V 4 bases and J 11 bases; bases outside gene matches: 12.